The 19 T cell receptor beta chains below all came from one sample that was sequenced in a study of cytomegalovirus exposure and HLA in healthy donors. Primers included in the PCR were 60 Vbeta and 13 Jbeta primers. Profiling relied on immunoSEQ multiplex PCR, and the TCRdb table lists in-frame clones only, not all of them. The sample holds around 150,000 clones, roughly 80% seen once. Material: PBMCs. These receptors were collected from a woman between 35 and 50 years old in good health and CMV-seropositive.

This chain links TRBV18 with TRBJ1-5; weak D call: TRBD1 (5 bases). This CDR3 has 14 residues. From germline, CDR1 is KGHSH and CDR2 LQKENI. Trimming shortened V by 2 bases and J by 6 bases, and 11 bases separated the two germline ends. CDR3 sequence: CASSPIQGGQPQHF. The DNA of the CDR3 is TGTGCCAGCTCACCAATTCAGGGTGGTCAGCCCCAGCATTTT. Full variable domain (remainder filled in from reference TRBV18 and TRBJ1-5): NAGVMQNPRHLVRRRGQEARLRCSPMKGHSHVYWYRQLPEEGLKFMVYLQKENIIDESGMPKERFSAEFPKEGPSILRIQQVVRGDSAAYFCASSPIQGGQPQHFGDGTRLSIL.

This chain uses TRBV2 with TRBJ1-4; D unclear. CDR1 and CDR2 (germline): SNHLY, FYNNEI. This CDR3 spans 13 amino acids. V lost 7 bases to trimming and J lost 3 bases, with 9 bases between them. CDR3 sequence reads: CASKVGANEKLFF. In nucleotides, the CDR3 is TGTGCCAGCAAGGTCGGGGCTAATGAAAAACTGTTTTTT. Full variable domain (remainder filled in from reference TRBV2 and TRBJ1-4): EPEVTQTPSHQVTQMGQEVILRCVPISNHLYFYWYRQILGQKVEFLVSFYNNEISEKSEIFDDQFSVERPDGSNFTLKIRSTKLEDSAMYFCASKVGANEKLFFGSGTQLSVL.

The V and J genes are TRBV27 and TRBJ2-5, with 7 bases aligning to TRBD1. Germline V CDR1 and CDR2: MNHEY, SMNVEV (reference sequence). The junction had 6 bases not matched to a gene; V was cut back by 3 bases and J by 2 bases. There are 15 residues in the CDR3. CDR3 amino acids: CASSFLGQVQETQYF. CDR3 nucleotides: TGTGCCAGCAGTTTCCTCGGACAGGTACAAGAGACCCAGTACTTC.

The table lists this clone with a few counts. CDR3 sequence: CALARTANTEAFF. The DNA of the CDR3 is TGTGCCCTAGCTCGGACAGCTAACACTGAAGCTTTCTTT. V gene TRBV28 combines with J gene TRBJ1-1; D might be TRBD1 (6 bases). This CDR3 has 13 amino acids. Between the trimmed V and J ends, which lost 11 bases and 2 bases, there was a span of 15 bases. Germline CDR1 and CDR2: MDHEN and SYDVKM.

The J gene is TRBJ2-1, the V gene TRBV18; D is possibly TRBD2 (5 bases). The CDR3 consists of 14 residues. The germline CDR1 and CDR2 sequences are KGHSH and LQKENI. The V end lost 3 bases, the J end lost 9 bases, and 15 bases lay between the germline ends. CDR3 amino acids: CASSPAVGEGEQFF. In DNA form, the CDR3 reads TGTGCCAGCTCACCCGCGGTGGGAGAGGGTGAGCAGTTCTTC.

This rearrangement joins TRBV27 to TRBJ1-2; 7 bases agree with TRBD1. The CDR3 consists of 18 residues. Trimming at V came to 6 bases and at J to 0 bases, leaving 16 bases not matched to a gene. Germline values: CDR1 MNHEY, CDR2 SMNVEV (reference sequence). The CDR3 DNA reads as TGTGCCAGCAGGCCCCTCTCACAGGGGCCCTTTACTAACTATGGCTACACCTTC. Its translation: CASRPLSQGPFTNYGYTF.

This clone was observed once. V is TRBV28 and J is TRBJ2-3; D is uncertain. The V and J ends lost 5 bases and 2 bases respectively, with 11 bases between them. CDR3 length: 14 amino acids. Germline V gene sequence: CDR1 MDHEN, CDR2 SYDVKM. For the CDR3, the DNA is TGTGCCAGCAGTCGTAGTTTCTACACAGATACGCAGTATTTT. Encoded protein: CASSRSFYTDTQYF.

V gene TRBV4-2 combines with J gene TRBJ2-7; 7 nucleotides align to TRBD1. V gave up 3 bases and J gave up 0 bases; unmatched junction bases: 5. Germline CDR1 LGHNA, CDR2 YNFKEQ. There are 15 residues in the CDR3. CDR3 DNA sequence: TGTGCCAGCAGCCAGGGACAGTCGAGCTCCTACGAGCAGTACTTC. Translation: CASSQGQSSSYEQYF.

V and J are TRBV19 and TRBJ2-7; a weak D match, TRBD2 (5 bases). Between the trimmed V and J ends, which lost 7 bases and 5 bases, there was a span of 15 bases. CDR1 and CDR2 (germline): LNHDA, SQIVND (reference sequence). The CDR3 has 13 amino acids. CDR3 bases: TGTGCCAGTACCACGGGGTCCGGGAACGAGCAGTACTTC. Translation: CASTTGSGNEQYF. Variable domain in full (rest from reference TRBV19 and TRBJ2-7): DGGITQSPKYLFRKEGQNVTLSCEQNLNHDAMYWYRQDPGQGLRLIYYSQIVNDFQKGDIAEGYSVSREKKESFPLTVTSAQKNPTAFYLCASTTGSGNEQYFGPGTRLTVT.

The gene calls are TRBV6-1 and TRBJ2-1; TRBD1 agrees at 9 bases. This CDR3 has 17 amino acids. CDR1 and CDR2 from the germline V gene are MNHNS and SASEGT. Trimming took 0 bases from V and 5 from J; bases not matched to a gene: 8. DNA for the CDR3: TGTGCCAGCAGTGAAGCTCGGACAGGGGAGCCTAACAATGAGCAGTTCTTC. Amino acid sequence: CASSEARTGEPNNEQFF.

This chain links TRBV2 with TRBJ2-5; D is possibly TRBD1 (5 bases). V lost 5 bases, J lost 2 bases, and 9 bases lay in between. The germline gives CDR1 SNHLY, CDR2 FYNNEI. The CDR3 runs 13 residues. CDR3 sequence: CASSRDRQETQYF. The CDR3 coding sequence is TGTGCCAGCAGTAGAGACAGACAAGAGACCCAGTACTTC.

This clone was seen a few times. The rearrangement joins TRBV28 to TRBJ2-7; D not resolved. V lost 8 bases and J 5 bases, leaving 13 bases between the germline ends. The CDR3 extends over 12 amino acids. The germline V gene has CDR1 MDHEN and CDR2 SYDVKM. Written as DNA, the CDR3 is TGTGCCAGCGGCCTTGTCAACAACGAGCAGTACTTC. This codes for CASGLVNNEQYF.

J is TRBJ2-1 and V is TRBV6-6, with no clear D. Trimming left V 1 base short and J 6 bases short, with 7 bases between. The CDR3 contains 13 residues. The germline gives CDR1 MNHNY, CDR2 SVGAGI (reference sequence). The CDR3 DNA follows: TGTGCCAGCAGTTACTACCCACTCAATGAGCAGTTCTTC. This translates into CASSYYPLNEQFF.

The chain uses TRBV7-9 and TRBJ2-3; 12 positions match TRBD2. Trimming took 6 bases from V and 1 from J; bases not matched to a gene: 2. CDR3 size: 15 residues. Germline V CDR1 and CDR2: SEHNR, FQNEAQ (reference sequence). CDR3 sequence reads: CASSRTSGGTDTQYF. The CDR3 DNA follows: TGTGCCAGCAGTCGGACTAGCGGGGGCACAGATACGCAGTATTTT.

V usage is TRBV19 and J usage is TRBJ2-5; maybe TRBD2 (6 bases). The CDR3 is made up of 11 amino acids. Germline CDR1 LNHDA, CDR2 SQIVND (reference sequence). The V end was cut by 10 bases, the J end by 2 bases, with 8 bases between. The CDR3 loop is CATTRQETQYF. For the CDR3, the DNA is TGTGCCACGACTAGGCAAGAGACCCAGTACTTC.

This clone was observed once. The V gene is TRBV7-3, the J gene TRBJ2-2; D possibly corresponds to TRBD1 (6 bases). This CDR3 region has 15 residues. Trimming pared 2 bases from V and 6 bases from J, leaving 13 bases between. Germline-derived CDR1 and CDR2 are SGHTA and FQGTGA. The CDR3 sequence is CASSLDSGAPGELFF. CDR3 in DNA: TGTGCCAGCAGCTTAGATTCAGGGGCTCCCGGGGAGCTGTTTTTT.

V usage is TRBV28 and J usage is TRBJ1-6; 7 bases are shared with TRBD1. CDR1 and CDR2 from the germline V gene are MDHEN and SYDVKM. The CDR3 totals 14 residues. The V and J ends lost 4 bases and 12 bases, in that order; junction bases with no gene match: 9. The DNA for the CDR3 is TGTGCCAGCAGTTCGGGTGACAGGGAGGTACCCCTCCACTTT. Translated, it gives CASSSGDREVPLHF. Based on the CDR3 plus reference TRBV28 and TRBJ1-6, the full variable domain is DVKVTQSSRYLVKRTGEKVFLECVQDMDHENMFWYRQDPGLGLRLIYFSYDVKMKEKGDIPEGYSVSREKKERFSLILESASTNQTSMYLCASSSGDREVPLHFGNGTRLTVT.

This sequence joins TRBV7-6 and TRBJ2-1; the match to TRBD2 covers 10 bases. The CDR3 extends over 17 amino acids. Losses at the gene ends were 1 base for V and 3 bases for J; bases not matched to a gene: 6. Germline V lookup: CDR1 SGHVS, CDR2 FNYEAQ. The DNA for the CDR3 is TGTGCCAGCAGCTTAGATACCCCTAGCGGGAGCTACAATGAGCAGTTCTTC. Protein product: CASSLDTPSGSYNEQFF. The full variable domain, its missing parts supplied by reference TRBV7-6 and TRBJ2-1, is GAGVSQSPRYKVTKRGQDVALRCDPISGHVSLYWYRQALGQGPEFLTYFNYEAQQDKSGLPNDRFSAERPEGSISTLTIQRTEQRDSAMYRCASSLDTPSGSYNEQFFGPGTRLTVL.

The rearrangement joins TRBV5-8 to TRBJ2-7, with 10 nucleotides matching TRBD1. The germline V gene has CDR1 SGHTS and CDR2 YDEGEE. This CDR3 contains 17 residues. Trimming cost V 0 bases and J 3 bases; bases outside gene matches: 9. CDR3 nucleotides: TGTGCCAGCAGCTTGGGGGGGGCCGGGACAGGGGACTACGAGCAGTACTTC. It encodes CASSLGGAGTGDYEQYF.